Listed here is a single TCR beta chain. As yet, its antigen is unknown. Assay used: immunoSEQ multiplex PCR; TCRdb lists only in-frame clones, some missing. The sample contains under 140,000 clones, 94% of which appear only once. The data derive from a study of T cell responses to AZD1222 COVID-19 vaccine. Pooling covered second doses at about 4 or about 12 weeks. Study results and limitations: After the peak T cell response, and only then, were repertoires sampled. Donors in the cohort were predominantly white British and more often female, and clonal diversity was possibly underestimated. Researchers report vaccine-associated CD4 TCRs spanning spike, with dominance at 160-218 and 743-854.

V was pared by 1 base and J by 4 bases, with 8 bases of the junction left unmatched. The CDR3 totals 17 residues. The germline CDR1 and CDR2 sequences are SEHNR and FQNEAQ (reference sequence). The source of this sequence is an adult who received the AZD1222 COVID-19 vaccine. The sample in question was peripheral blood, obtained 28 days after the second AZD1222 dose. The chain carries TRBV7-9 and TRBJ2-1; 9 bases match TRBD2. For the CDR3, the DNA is TGTGCCAGCAGCTTAGAGTTTCTGCGGGAGGGATACAATGAGCAGTTCTTC. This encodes CASSLEFLREGYNEQFF.